The entry below describes one TCR beta chain. Its specific antigen is unknown. Base qualities are not recorded, but no much larger clone differs from it by a single base. The entry originates in a study of OX40 agonist ivuxolimab in advanced cancers. About the full investigation: Ivuxolimab, which targeted the costimulatory receptor OX40 (CD134), was an agonistic, fully human IgG2 monoclonal antibody. Peripheral TCRbeta sequencing was intended to test whether TCR sequence diversity was altered and clonal T-cell expansion was caused by ivuxolimab. Partial responses occurred in three dose-escalation patients, of whom one had hepatocellular carcinoma and two had cutaneous melanoma. A male proportion of about 79% and a mean age of 60 years, ranging from roughly 23 to 79, were recorded for the dose-escalation cohort. The paper covers the monotherapy dose-escalation part of the phase I ivuxolimab trial, which included N = 52 patients. Prior anti-PD-1, anti-PD-L1 or anti-CTLA-4 therapy was permitted, and checkpoint inhibitors had been received by about 44% of dose-escalation patients. Of the roughly 51 dose-escalation patients, hepatocellular carcinoma was present in 19, melanoma in roughly 15, renal cell carcinoma in 9 and head and neck cancer in 9. Intravenous ivuxolimab was administered to patients every 2 weeks at six dose levels: 0.01, 0.1, 0.3, 1.5, 3 and 10 mg/kg. Here is what the overall study found, with its caveats: Low levels of normalized T-cell clonal expansion were also seen in some nonresponding patients. On average, CD8+ T cells showed more expanded clones than CD4+ T cells after ivuxolimab. Clonal expansion of both CD4+ and CD8+ blood T cells was observed from baseline to week 6 at doses 0.1 to 3.0 mg/kg. The antigen specificity of the peripheral T cells that underwent clonal expansion was not determined. Partial responders in the 0.1-3.0 mg/kg groups had among the lowest normalized peripheral clonal expansion, especially among CD8+ T cells.

Per the germline V gene, ENHRY is the CDR1 and SYGVKD is the CDR2. CDR3 length: 14 amino acids, cysteine to phenylalanine. Solely the CDR3 DNA is kept, with 42 bases framed from the first base. The V and J ends are trimmed by 4 bases and 4 bases, leaving 13 bases between them. The trial excluded patients who had a history of autoimmune disease or were on systemic immunosuppression. Peripheral blood for TCR sequencing was collected from all dose cohorts at baseline, on cycle 4 day 1, and on cycle 7 day 1. Samples came from an open-label, multicenter, first-in-human phase I dose-escalation trial of ivuxolimab. Adults with locally advanced or metastatic melanoma, renal cell, hepatocellular, or head and neck squamous cell carcinoma were enrolled in the trial. Before TCR sequencing, CD4+ and CD8+ T cells were separately sorted from peripheral blood. To sequence the TCRbeta CDR3 region, genomic DNA was isolated from the sorted cells. The immunoSEQ Assay was used to sequence the TCRbeta CDR3 regions. In TCRdb, the immuneACCESS table is reduced to in-frame sequences with V and J assigned. These tables do not hold every clone; where another copy was compared, an unresolved V gene accounts for under half, and the others remain unexplained. Recorded for this sample are about 93,000 clones; around 90% of them occurred a single time. The ten largest clones represent roughly 0.5% of the sample.

The receptor was isolated from an adult with an advanced solid tumor such as melanoma, head and neck, liver or kidney cancer. This specimen was CD4+ or CD8+ T cells sorted from blood, taken in a trial of the OX40 agonist ivuxolimab. This receptor chain uses TRBV10-3 and TRBJ1-2; no D gene can be assigned with confidence. At the DNA level, the sequence is TGTGCCATCAGTGGCCCCGGAGGGTCCTATGGCTACACCTTC. This is translated as CAISGPGGSYGYTF.